The 23 T cell receptor beta chains listed next were all sequenced from one sample in a study of cytomegalovirus exposure and HLA in healthy donors (dated by TCRdb to 2017 to 2019). The library was produced with the immunoSEQ multiplex PCR assay. TCRdb provides this immuneACCESS table in a form limited to in-frame rearrangements. Some clones are lacking; in checked studies, under half of them reflect an unresolved V gene, and why the rest are absent is not known. Across this sample there are roughly 220,000 clones, with 80% to 85% seen only once. The ten largest clones represent around an eighth of the sample. The sequencing input was PBMCs. These receptors were taken from a woman in her twenties or thirties in good health and CMV-seropositive.

This chain uses TRBV2 with TRBJ2-7, with D unclear. This CDR3 has 13 amino acids. Between the trimmed V and J ends, which lost 2 bases and 5 bases, there was a span of 10 bases. Germline lookup yields CDR1 SNHLY and CDR2 FYNNEI. In nucleotides, the CDR3 is TGTGCCAGCAGTGAAAGGTTTCGAGACGAGCAGTACTTC. As protein: CASSERFRDEQYF.

The rearrangement links TRBV12-5 to TRBJ2-3, with unresolved D. The germline V and J ends were trimmed by 3 bases and 2 bases, with 9 bases remaining between them. The V gene's germline CDR1 is LGHNT and CDR2 FRNRAP. CDR3 size: 14 residues. CDR3 residues: CASGLTAITDTQYF. The CDR3 bases are TGTGCTAGTGGTTTAACGGCCATCACAGATACGCAGTATTTT.

This chain's CDR3 is CASSQGFLGGGNTIYF. The CDR3 coding sequence is TGCGCCAGCAGCCAAGGGTTTCTAGGGGGTGGAAACACCATATATTTT. V and J are TRBV4-3 and TRBJ1-3; D may be TRBD1 (6 bases). V shed 1 base and J shed 3 bases, with 13 bases lying between them. The CDR3 has 16 residues. CDR1 LGHNA and CDR2 YSLEER come from the germline V gene.

This clone was picked up a small number of times. The rearrangement uses TRBV4-1 and TRBJ2-7; 7 bases line up with TRBD2. Germline CDR1 reads MGHRA; CDR2 reads YSYEKL. The CDR3 loop spans 16 amino acids. J was trimmed by 3 bases and V by 1 base; bases with no gene match: 9. In nucleotides, the CDR3 is TGCGCCAGCAGCCAAGGGGAGGGGAGGACTCGCTACGAGCAGTACTTC. The encoded protein is CASSQGEGRTRYEQYF.

This chain joins TRBV2 and TRBJ2-2, with D perhaps matching TRBD1 or TRBD2 (6 bases each). CDR3 size: 16 residues. Trimming cost V 6 bases and J 2 bases, with 16 bases left between them. CDR1 and CDR2 from the germline V gene are SNHLY and FYNNEI. Here the CDR3 DNA reads TGTGCCAGCAGGAAGAAAGGGGGGTCCAACACCGGGGAGCTGTTTTTT. Its protein is CASRKKGGSNTGELFF.

This clone was seen a few times. This chain uses TRBV27 with TRBJ1-1, with 7 bases fitting TRBD1. This CDR3 comprises 13 residues. V gave up 7 bases and J gave up 1 base; unmatched junction bases: 3. Per germline, CDR1 MNHEY and CDR2 SMNVEV (reference sequence). For the CDR3, the DNA is TGTGCCAGCACCCACAGGGGGAACACTGAAGCTTTCTTT. Translating gives CASTHRGNTEAFF.

This clone showed up just once. The chain recombines TRBV5-5 with TRBJ2-7; D remains unclear. The CDR3 covers 14 residues. From germline, CDR1 is SGHKS and CDR2 YYEKEE (reference sequence). V lost 0 bases, J lost 0 bases, and 7 bases lay in between. The CDR3 DNA reads as TGTGCCAGCAGCTTGGATCCCTACTCCTACGAGCAGTACTTC. This translates into CASSLDPYSYEQYF.

This sequence joins TRBV27 and TRBJ1-1, with no clear D. The V end was cut by 5 bases, the J end by 2 bases, with 12 bases between. The CDR3 sequence is 14 residues long. The germline CDR1 and CDR2 sequences are MNHEY and SMNVEV (reference sequence). CDR3 bases: TGTGCCAGCAGTCTCGGGATCTACAACACTGAAGCTTTCTTT. Protein sequence: CASSLGIYNTEAFF.

V is TRBV2 and J is TRBJ1-2; D ambiguous. The CDR3 totals 15 residues. The germline CDR1 and CDR2 sequences are SNHLY and FYNNEI. The V gene lost 4 bases and the J gene lost 7 bases, with 19 bases spanning the gap. CDR3 sequence reads: CASSVVPGMRSGYTF. CDR3 in DNA: TGTGCCAGCAGTGTGGTTCCCGGGATGCGGAGTGGCTACACCTTC.

The chain links TRBV4-3 to TRBJ2-1, with TRBD2 identical over 10 bases. There are 18 residues in the CDR3. V lost 1 base to trimming and J lost 1 base; unmatched junction nucleotides: 7. The germline V gene encodes CDR1 LGHNA and CDR2 YSLEER. The CDR3 DNA reads as TGCGCCAGCAGCCAAGGGGGAGCGGGAGGGCCTTCCTACAATGAGCAGTTCTTC. Translation gives CASSQGGAGGPSYNEQFF.

The chain carries TRBV7-3 and TRBJ2-1; 12 nucleotides line up with TRBD2. V was pared by 2 bases and J by 9 bases, with 5 bases of the junction left unmatched. The CDR3 has 15 residues. The germline V gene has CDR1 SGHTA and CDR2 FQGTGA. CDR3: CASSLRLAGVGEQFF. Written as DNA, the CDR3 is TGTGCCAGCAGCTTACGACTAGCGGGAGTAGGTGAGCAGTTCTTC.

The CDR3 is CASSKGLDEFTEQFF. The CDR3 bases are TGTGCCAGCAGCAAAGGACTAGATGAATTCACTGAGCAGTTCTTC. The rearrangement joins TRBV9 to TRBJ2-1, with 7 positions matching TRBD2. V gave up 4 bases and J gave up 9 bases; unmatched junction bases: 13. Germline lookup yields CDR1 SGDLS and CDR2 YYNGEE. CDR3 length equals 15 residues.

This clone was observed a single time. This sequence joins TRBV6-1 and TRBJ2-1, with TRBD2 matching over 7 bases. Germline V gene sequence: CDR1 MNHNS, CDR2 SASEGT. This CDR3 spans 17 amino acids. The J segment lost 4 bases and the V segment lost 4 bases, leaving 13 bases of the junction unmatched. CDR3 nucleotide sequence: TGTGCCAGCAGTGGGCTAGCGGTCACCTTGGGATACAATGAGCAGTTCTTC. Amino acids: CASSGLAVTLGYNEQFF.

The genes are TRBV27 and TRBJ1-3; D not resolved. The CDR3 is 14 residues long. V lost 2 bases to trimming and J lost 2 bases, with 7 bases between them. Germline assignment: CDR1 MNHEY and CDR2 SMNVEV (reference sequence). CDR3 loop: CASSLHGAGNTIYF. CDR3 bases: TGTGCCAGCAGTTTACATGGGGCTGGAAACACCATATATTTT.

V gene TRBV2 combines with J gene TRBJ2-7; the match to TRBD2 covers 9 bases. J lost 5 bases, V lost 5 bases, and 7 bases had no gene match. Germline V lookup: CDR1 SNHLY, CDR2 FYNNEI. The CDR3 is 14 residues long. The CDR3 DNA is TGTGCCAGCAGTTCAGCGGGAGGAGTAGACGAGCAGTACTTC. This gives the protein CASSSAGGVDEQYF.

In this sample, this clone turned up once. The chain employs TRBV27 and TRBJ1-4; no reliable D call. Trimming took 3 bases from V and 3 from J, leaving 20 bases between them. CDR1 MNHEY and CDR2 SMNVEV come from the germline V gene (reference sequence). The CDR3 runs to 18 residues. The chain's CDR3 is CASSLLPPLGQSNEKLFF. The CDR3 DNA reads TGTGCCAGCAGTTTGCTTCCCCCCCTCGGGCAGTCTAATGAAAAACTGTTTTTT.

Comment on this clone: A single base separates this from a much larger clone, so it may be a read error. In DNA form, the CDR3 reads TGTGCCAGCAGCCAGACCACCGGGGAGCTGTTTTTT. This codes for CASSQTTGELFF. V usage is TRBV27 and J usage is TRBJ2-2, with no clear D. Germline CDR1 MNHEY, CDR2 SMNVEV (reference sequence). Trimming removed 6 bases at V and 4 bases at J, with 6 bases between. The CDR3 spans 12 residues.

The rearrangement joins TRBV7-9 to TRBJ2-7; no reliable D call. CDR1 is SEHNR, CDR2 FQNEAQ, per germline (reference sequence). The CDR3 totals 12 residues. V lost 10 bases, J lost 6 bases, and 16 bases lay in between. Here the CDR3 reads CATLSVVGEQYF. The CDR3 DNA sequence: TGTGCCACCCTCTCTGTAGTAGGCGAGCAGTACTTC.

V is TRBV18 and J is TRBJ2-1; TRBD2 is a possible D gene (6 bases). The germline gives CDR1 KGHSH, CDR2 LQKENI. The CDR3 spans 13 residues. The ends were cut back, 3 bases at V and 8 bases at J, with 11 bases in the middle. This chain's CDR3 is CASSPGGGYEQFF. DNA for the CDR3: TGTGCCAGCTCACCGGGAGGAGGGTATGAGCAGTTCTTC.

V and J are TRBV11-2 and TRBJ2-7, with unresolved D. This CDR3 region has 14 residues. Trimming left V 5 bases short and J 2 bases short, with 13 bases between. The germline V gene encodes CDR1 SGHAT and CDR2 FQNNGV. The CDR3 DNA sequence: TGTGCCAGCAGCCCGGATCCTAATACCTACGAGCAGTACTTC. Its translation is CASSPDPNTYEQYF.

The chain joins TRBV27 to TRBJ2-3, with TRBD2 matching over 10 bases. J gave up 4 bases and V 4 bases, and 8 bases lay outside the gene matches. The CDR3 length is 16 residues. Germline V gene data show CDR1 as MNHEY and CDR2 as SMNVEV (reference sequence). CDR3 residues: CASSSGLAGVADTQYF. The DNA of the CDR3 is TGTGCCAGCAGTTCCGGGCTAGCGGGAGTTGCAGATACGCAGTATTTT.

This clone was seen only a few times. This sequence joins TRBV15 and TRBJ1-2; D uncertain. Deletions cut 1 base from V and 4 bases from J, with 10 bases between. The CDR3 contains 14 residues. Germline CDR1 LNHNV, CDR2 YYDKDF (reference sequence). The CDR3, as DNA: TGTGCCACCAGCAGAGCGGAATCCCTCTATGGCTACACCTTC. This sequence encodes CATSRAESLYGYTF.

This clone was seen only once. The genes are TRBV7-3 and TRBJ2-5, with 7 bases lining up with TRBD2. The germline V gene has CDR1 SGHTA and CDR2 FQGTGA. The CDR3 is made up of 13 amino acids. With V trimmed by 5 bases and J by 4 bases, 4 bases remained unmatched. The CDR3 protein is CASSPGGRETQYF. As DNA, the CDR3 is TGTGCCAGCAGCCCGGGGGGAAGAGAGACCCAGTACTTC.